This TCR beta chain was profiled in a study of T-cell memory formation after mild COVID-19. Study-level information: TCR clusters showed largely donor specificity.

Overall study results and limits: That cross-reactive memory joined was suggested by some responding clones appearing in pre-infection memory.

This clonotype turned up a few times. Antigen unknown. The TCR alpha and TCR beta cDNA libraries, bearing sample barcodes and UMIs, were generated by 5'RACE using constant-segment primers. TCRdb re-called the 5' RACE reads through MiXCR, storing one row per CDR3 protein. In the table there are tens of thousands of distinct CDR3 sequences, approximately 15% of which are singletons. Trimming removed 7 bases from V and 4 bases from J, with 11 bases in between. This CDR3 region has 13 residues. The source is an adult woman who had mild COVID-19 (a few samples of this study predate the infection). Cell type and time point are not known. The chain joins TRBV12-3 or TRBV12-4 to TRBJ2-1, with unresolved D. Sequenced: PBMCs or a T cell subset sorted from them (not recorded which). CDR3 nucleotides: TGTGCCAGCACCCACCCCCATTACAATGAGCAGTTCTTC. Its translation is CASTHPHYNEQFF.